The next 5 T cell receptor beta chains were all read from a single sample in a study of CD8+CD57+ T cells in acquired aplastic anemia. Profiles of TCR beta VDJ and CDR3 were generated from a genomic DNA template. TCRdb re-called the reads through MiXCR, storing one row per CDR3 protein. Of about 180,000 distinct CDR3 sequences in the sample, around half were seen once. Only patients with CD8+CD57+ cell expansion on flow cytometry were chosen for sequencing. The sample comprised sorted CD4+, CD8+, or CD8+CD57+ T cells (not recorded which) from PBMCs. These receptors all stem from a human donor with aplastic anemia.

The chain employs TRBV19 and TRBJ1-2; no firm D call. The V end lost 7 bases, the J end lost 0 bases, and 12 bases lay between the germline ends. The CDR3 runs to 14 residues. Germline-derived CDR1 and CDR2 are LNHDA and SQIVND (reference sequence). The CDR3 spells CASTPGAPNYGYTF. The CDR3 DNA reads TGTGCCAGTACCCCGGGTGCACCTAACTATGGCTACACCTTC.

The V and J genes are TRBV24-1 and TRBJ1-5, with D unresolved. The V end was cut by 5 bases, the J end by 14 bases, with 21 bases between. This CDR3 contains 14 residues. Looked up from germline, CDR1 is KGHDR and CDR2 is SFDVKD. DNA for the CDR3: TGTGCCACCAGTGGGGAGGGCCCAATCTACAATGAGCATTTT. It is translated as CATSGEGPIYNEHF.

This clonotype came up many times. This chain joins TRBV5-4 and TRBJ1-1, with D unclear. CDR3 length equals 15 residues. Trimming stripped 4 bases from V and 0 bases from J, with 13 bases between. Per the germline V gene, CDR1 is SGHNT and CDR2 is YYREEE (reference sequence). The CDR3 is CASSPDSVLNTEAFF. CDR3 DNA: TGTGCCAGCAGCCCGGACTCCGTCCTGAACACTGAAGCTTTCTTT.

This clonotype has just one count. The genes are TRBV9 and TRBJ1-2; the match to TRBD1 covers 9 bases. CDR1 is SGDLS, CDR2 YYNGEE, per germline. V lost 3 bases to trimming and J lost 2 bases; unmatched junction nucleotides: 2. This CDR3 has 14 residues. The DNA for the CDR3 is TGTGCCAGCAGCGAGGGGACAGGGAACTATGGCTACACCTTC. It specifies CASSEGTGNYGYTF.

Only one count was recorded for this clonotype. This sequence joins TRBV9 and TRBJ1-2, with unresolved D. The CDR3 has 15 amino acids. V was clipped by 4 bases and J by 7 bases, with 20 bases between them. Per germline, CDR1 SGDLS and CDR2 YYNGEE. Here the CDR3 reads CASSQDPRPVRGYTF. CDR3 sequence (DNA): TGTGCCAGCAGCCAAGATCCCAGGCCGGTTCGTGGCTACACCTTC.